This entry describes one T cell receptor beta chain. Its target is unknown. A read error may produce the germline difference seen at one junction end. This PCR relied on a set of 60 Vbeta primers and 13 Jbeta primers. Produced via immunoSEQ multiplex PCR; TCRdb's table is partial and in-frame only. The sample gives 90,000 to 100,000 clones, roughly two thirds of which show up once; under 3% is in the top ten. Each donor's status was that of a healthy bone marrow donor. The record originates from a study of cytomegalovirus exposure and HLA in healthy donors. The CDR3 is made up of 13 amino acids. The germline CDR1 and CDR2 sequences are SQVTM and ANQGSEA. Whole-study results and caveats: Per a later analysis, under 20,000 TCR beta sequences showed association with HLA alleles at 0.05 false discovery rate. Most likely, a cluster of highly shared sequence variants arose as a sequencing artifact. Accurate predictions that matched the HLA-A and HLA-B alleles of most subjects were reportedly made from TCR beta sequences.

The J gene is TRBJ1-1, the V gene TRBV29-1, with 8 bases aligning to TRBD1. The sequence derives from a man between 50 and 59 years old in good health and CMV-seronegative. The sequencing sample was made of PBMCs. CDR3 sequence reads: CSVEGAGGSGRIF. The DNA of the CDR3 is TGCAGCGTTGAAGGCGCAGGGGGCTCCGGGCGGATCTTT.